The present T cell receptor (beta chain) was sequenced within a study of Ad26.COV2.S vaccination and SARS-CoV-2 variants. Germline V gives CDR1 MNHNY, CDR2 SVGAGI (reference sequence). Trimming took 5 bases from V and 3 from J, leaving 19 bases between them. The CDR3 length is 16 residues. Only in-frame clones appear in the TCRdb table, and some are missing; sequencing was by immunoSEQ multiplex PCR. The data hold about 370,000 clones, with around nine tenths observed a single time. Treatment of the sample: over 15 received Ad26.COV2.S at low or high dose, single or two shots; 5 received placebo; per-sample allocation not given. On day 63 after the first injection, vaccine and placebo recipients gave samples.

The sample was peripheral blood, taken in a trial of Ad26.COV2.S vaccine versus placebo. The TCR sequence derives from a person between 18 and 65 years old who received the Ad26.COV2.S COVID-19 vaccine or a placebo. The rearrangement uses TRBV6-6 and TRBJ1-2, with D possibly TRBD1 on 6 matching bases. For the CDR3, the DNA is TGTGCCAGCAGTCTCCCTGCTTTCAGGGGAGACTATGGCTACACCTTC. Its translation is CASSLPAFRGDYGYTF.